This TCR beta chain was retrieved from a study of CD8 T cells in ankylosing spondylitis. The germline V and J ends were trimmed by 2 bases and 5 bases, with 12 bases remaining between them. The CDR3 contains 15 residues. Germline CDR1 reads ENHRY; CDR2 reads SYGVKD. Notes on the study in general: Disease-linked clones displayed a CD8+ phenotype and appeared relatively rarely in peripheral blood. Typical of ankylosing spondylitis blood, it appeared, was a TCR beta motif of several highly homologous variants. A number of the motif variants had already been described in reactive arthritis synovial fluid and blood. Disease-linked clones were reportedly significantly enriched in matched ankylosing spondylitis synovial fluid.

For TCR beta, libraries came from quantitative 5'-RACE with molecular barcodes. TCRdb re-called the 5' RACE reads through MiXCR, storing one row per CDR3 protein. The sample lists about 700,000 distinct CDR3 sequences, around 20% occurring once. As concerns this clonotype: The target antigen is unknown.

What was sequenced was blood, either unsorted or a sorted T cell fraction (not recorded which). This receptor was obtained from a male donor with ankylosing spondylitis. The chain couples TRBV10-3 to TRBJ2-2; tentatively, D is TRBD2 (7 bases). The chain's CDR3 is CAISENAGATGELFF. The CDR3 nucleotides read TGTGCCATCAGTGAGAATGCGGGGGCGACCGGGGAGCTGTTTTTT.